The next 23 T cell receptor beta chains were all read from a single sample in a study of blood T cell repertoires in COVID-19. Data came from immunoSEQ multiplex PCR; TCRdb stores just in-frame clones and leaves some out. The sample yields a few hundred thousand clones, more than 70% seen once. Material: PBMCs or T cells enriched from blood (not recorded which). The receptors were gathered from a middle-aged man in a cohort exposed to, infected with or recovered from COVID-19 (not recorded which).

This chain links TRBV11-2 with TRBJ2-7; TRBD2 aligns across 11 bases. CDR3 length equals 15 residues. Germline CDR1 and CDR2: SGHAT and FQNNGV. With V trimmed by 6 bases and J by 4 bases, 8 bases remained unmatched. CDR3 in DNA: TGTGCCAGCAGGCCAACTAGCGGGAGTCAATACGAGCAGTACTTC. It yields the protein CASRPTSGSQYEQYF.

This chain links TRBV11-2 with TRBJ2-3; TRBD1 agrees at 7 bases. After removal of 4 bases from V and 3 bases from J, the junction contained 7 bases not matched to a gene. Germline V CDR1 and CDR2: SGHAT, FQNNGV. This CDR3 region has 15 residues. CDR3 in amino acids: CASSSEGAPTDTQYF. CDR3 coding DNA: TGTGCCAGCAGCTCTGAGGGGGCCCCTACAGATACGCAGTATTTT. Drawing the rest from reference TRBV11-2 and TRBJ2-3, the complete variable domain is EAGVAQSPRYKIIEKRQSVAFWCNPISGHATLYWYQQILGQGPKLLIQFQNNGVVDDSQLPKDRFSAERLKGVDSTLKIQPAKLEDSAVYLCASSSEGAPTDTQYFGPGTRLTVL.

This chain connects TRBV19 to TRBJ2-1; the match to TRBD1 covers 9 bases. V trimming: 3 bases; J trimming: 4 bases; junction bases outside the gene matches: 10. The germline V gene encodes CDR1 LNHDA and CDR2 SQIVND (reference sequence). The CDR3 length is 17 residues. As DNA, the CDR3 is TGTGCCAGTAGTATCGGCTACGGGGACAGGGAGTACAATGAGCAGTTCTTC. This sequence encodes CASSIGYGDREYNEQFF. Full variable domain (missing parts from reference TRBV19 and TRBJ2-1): DGGITQSPKYLFRKEGQNVTLSCEQNLNHDAMYWYRQDPGQGLRLIYYSQIVNDFQKGDIAEGYSVSREKKESFPLTVTSAQKNPTAFYLCASSIGYGDREYNEQFFGPGTRLTVL.

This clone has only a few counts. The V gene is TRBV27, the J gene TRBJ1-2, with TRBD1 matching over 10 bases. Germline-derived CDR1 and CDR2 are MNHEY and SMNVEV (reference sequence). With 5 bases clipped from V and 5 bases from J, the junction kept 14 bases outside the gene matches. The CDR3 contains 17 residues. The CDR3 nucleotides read TGTGCCAGCAGTCTAACTTACGACAGGGGGCGTAGGTATGGCTACACCTTC. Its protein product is CASSLTYDRGRRYGYTF.

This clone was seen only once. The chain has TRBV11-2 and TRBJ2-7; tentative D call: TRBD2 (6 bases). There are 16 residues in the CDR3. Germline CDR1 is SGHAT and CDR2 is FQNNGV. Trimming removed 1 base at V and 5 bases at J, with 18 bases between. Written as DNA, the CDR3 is TGTGCCAGCAGCTTAGGAGGGGCGGGAATTCGGCACGAGCAGTACTTC. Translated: CASSLGGAGIRHEQYF.

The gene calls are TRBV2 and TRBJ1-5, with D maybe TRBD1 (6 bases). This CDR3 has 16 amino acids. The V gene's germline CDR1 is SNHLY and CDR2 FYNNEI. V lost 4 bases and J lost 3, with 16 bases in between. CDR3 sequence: CASSGTAAVFNQPQHF. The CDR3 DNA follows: TGTGCCAGCAGTGGGACAGCTGCAGTATTCAATCAGCCCCAGCATTTT.

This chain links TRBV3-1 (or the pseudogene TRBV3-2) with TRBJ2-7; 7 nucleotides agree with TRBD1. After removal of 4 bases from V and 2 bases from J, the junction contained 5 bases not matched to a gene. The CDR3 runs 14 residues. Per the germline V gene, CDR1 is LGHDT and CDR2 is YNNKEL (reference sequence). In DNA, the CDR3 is TGTGCCAGCAGCCGATTGACAGGGACCTACGAGCAGTACTTC. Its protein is CASSRLTGTYEQYF.

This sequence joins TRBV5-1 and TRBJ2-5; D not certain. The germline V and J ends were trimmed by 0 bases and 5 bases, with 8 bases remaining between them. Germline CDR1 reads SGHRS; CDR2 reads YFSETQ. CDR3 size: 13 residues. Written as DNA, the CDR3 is TGCGCCAGCAGCTTGGGACATGCGGAGACCCAGTACTTC. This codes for CASSLGHAETQYF.

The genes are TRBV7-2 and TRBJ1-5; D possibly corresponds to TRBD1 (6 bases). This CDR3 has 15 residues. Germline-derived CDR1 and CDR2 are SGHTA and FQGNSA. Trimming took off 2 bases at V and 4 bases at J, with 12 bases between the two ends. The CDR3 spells CASSLLGQQNQPQHF. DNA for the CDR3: TGTGCCAGCAGCTTACTCGGACAGCAGAATCAGCCCCAGCATTTT. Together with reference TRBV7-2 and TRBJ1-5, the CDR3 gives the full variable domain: GAGVSQSPSNKVTEKGKDVELRCDPISGHTALYWYRQSLGQGLEFLIYFQGNSAPDKSGLPSDRFSAERTGGSVSTLTIQRTQQEDSAVYLCASSLLGQQNQPQHFGDGTRLSIL.

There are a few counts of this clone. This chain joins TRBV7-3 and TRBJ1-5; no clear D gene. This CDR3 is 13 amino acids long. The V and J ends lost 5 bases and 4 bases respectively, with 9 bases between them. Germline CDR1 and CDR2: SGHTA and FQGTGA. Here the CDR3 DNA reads TGTGCCAGCAGCGTTTCATTTAATCAGCCCCAGCATTTT. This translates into CASSVSFNQPQHF.

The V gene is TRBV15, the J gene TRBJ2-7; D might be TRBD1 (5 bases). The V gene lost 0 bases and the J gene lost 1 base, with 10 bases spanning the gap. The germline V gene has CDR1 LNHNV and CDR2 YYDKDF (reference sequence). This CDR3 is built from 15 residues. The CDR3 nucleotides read TGTGCCACCAGCAGAGAAGGGGCGCGGTCCTACGAGCAGTACTTC. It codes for CATSREGARSYEQYF.

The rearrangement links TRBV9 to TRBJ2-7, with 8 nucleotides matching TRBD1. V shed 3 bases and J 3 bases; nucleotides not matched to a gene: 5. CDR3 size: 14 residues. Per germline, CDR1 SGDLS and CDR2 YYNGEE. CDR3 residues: CASSETGAGYEQYF. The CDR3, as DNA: TGTGCCAGCAGCGAGACAGGGGCGGGCTACGAGCAGTACTTC.

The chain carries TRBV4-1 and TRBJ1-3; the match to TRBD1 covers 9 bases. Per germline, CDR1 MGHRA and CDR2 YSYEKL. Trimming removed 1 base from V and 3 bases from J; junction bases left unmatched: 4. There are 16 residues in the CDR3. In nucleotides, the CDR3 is TGCGCCAGCAGCCAAGGGAACAGGGGGCTTGGAAACACCATATATTTT. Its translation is CASSQGNRGLGNTIYF.

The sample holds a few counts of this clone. The CDR3 loop is CASTNTGGNTEAFF. CDR3 nucleotides: TGTGCCAGCACCAACACAGGGGGGAACACTGAAGCTTTCTTT. The gene calls are TRBV2 and TRBJ1-1, with TRBD1 matching over 8 bases. Trimming took 7 bases from V and 1 from J; bases not matched to a gene: 5. Looked up from germline, CDR1 is SNHLY and CDR2 is FYNNEI. CDR3 length: 14 amino acids.

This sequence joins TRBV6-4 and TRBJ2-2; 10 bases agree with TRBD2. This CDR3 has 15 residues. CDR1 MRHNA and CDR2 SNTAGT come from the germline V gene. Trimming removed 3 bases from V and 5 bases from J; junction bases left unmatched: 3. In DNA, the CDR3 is TGTGCCAGCAGTGATCAACTAGCGGGAACCGGGGAGCTGTTTTTT. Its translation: CASSDQLAGTGELFF.

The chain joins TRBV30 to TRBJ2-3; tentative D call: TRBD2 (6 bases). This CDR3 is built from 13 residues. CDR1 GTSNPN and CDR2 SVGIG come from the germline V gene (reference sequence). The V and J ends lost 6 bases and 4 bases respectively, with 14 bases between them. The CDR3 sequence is CACSLTGADTQYF. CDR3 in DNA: TGTGCCTGCAGCCTAACGGGGGCAGATACGCAGTATTTT.

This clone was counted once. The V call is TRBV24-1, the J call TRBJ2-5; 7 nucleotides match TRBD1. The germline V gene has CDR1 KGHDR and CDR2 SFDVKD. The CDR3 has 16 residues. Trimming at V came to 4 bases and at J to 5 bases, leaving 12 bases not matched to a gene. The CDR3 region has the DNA TGTGCCACCAGTGACGCCGCGACAGGGAAGGGGGAGACCCAGTACTTC. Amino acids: CATSDAATGKGETQYF.

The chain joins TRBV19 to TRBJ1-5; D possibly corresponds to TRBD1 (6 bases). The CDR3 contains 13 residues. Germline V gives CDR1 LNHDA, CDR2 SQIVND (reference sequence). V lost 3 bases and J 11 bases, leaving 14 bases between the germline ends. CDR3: CASSMRGTKTQHF. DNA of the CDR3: TGTGCCAGTAGTATGAGAGGGACAAAGACCCAGCATTTT.

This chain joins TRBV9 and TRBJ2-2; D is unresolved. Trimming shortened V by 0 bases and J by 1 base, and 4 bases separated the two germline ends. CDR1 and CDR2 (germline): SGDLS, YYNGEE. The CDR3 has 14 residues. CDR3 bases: TGTGCCAGCAGCGTAGTCTGGAACACCGGGGAGCTGTTTTTT. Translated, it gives CASSVVWNTGELFF.

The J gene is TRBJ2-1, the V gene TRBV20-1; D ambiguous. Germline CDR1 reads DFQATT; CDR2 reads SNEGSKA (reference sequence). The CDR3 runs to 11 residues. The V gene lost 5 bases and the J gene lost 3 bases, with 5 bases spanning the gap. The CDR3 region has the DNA TGCAGTGCTCTTAACTACAATGAGCAGTTCTTC. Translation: CSALNYNEQFF.

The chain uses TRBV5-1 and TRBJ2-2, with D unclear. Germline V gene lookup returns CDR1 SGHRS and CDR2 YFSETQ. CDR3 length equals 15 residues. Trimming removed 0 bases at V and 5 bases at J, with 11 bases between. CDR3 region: CASSLVQRGTGELFF. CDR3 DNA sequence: TGCGCCAGCAGCTTGGTCCAGAGAGGAACCGGGGAGCTGTTTTTT.

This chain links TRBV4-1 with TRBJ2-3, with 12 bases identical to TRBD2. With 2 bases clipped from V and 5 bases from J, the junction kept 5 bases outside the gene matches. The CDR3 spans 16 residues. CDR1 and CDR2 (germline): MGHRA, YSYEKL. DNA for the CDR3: TGCGCCAGCAGCCAACCGACTAGCGGGAGTGGAGATACGCAGTATTTT. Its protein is CASSQPTSGSGDTQYF.

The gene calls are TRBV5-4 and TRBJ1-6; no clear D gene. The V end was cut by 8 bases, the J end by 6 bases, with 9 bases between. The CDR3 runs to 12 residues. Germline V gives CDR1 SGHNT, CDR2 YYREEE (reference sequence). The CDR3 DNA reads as TGTGCCAGTAGCGCGATTAATTCACCCCTCCACTTT. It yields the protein CASSAINSPLHF.